Sequencing of this TCR beta chain was carried out in a study of blood T cell repertoires in COVID-19. Study background: Specimens from acute and convalescent COVID-19 originated in the United States, Italy and Spain. PBMCs, B-cell-depleted T cells, or T cells were the source of the cDNA or gDNA that made up the material.

In the source study's methods: How many nucleated cells were present was estimated from reference gene primer amplification. The assay was immunoSEQ multiplex PCR, and TCRdb's table has in-frame clones only and misses some. The V and J calls and clone size are taken from that table; D and trimming were inferred from the DNA. The data show some 700,000 clones, about nine tenths seen once. The junction had 13 bases not matched to a gene; V was cut back by 0 bases and J by 1 base. This CDR3 contains 20 residues. Germline CDR1 and CDR2: SGHRS and YFSETQ. The sequence derives from a woman aged 18-35 years with acute or convalescent COVID-19. The sample comprised peripheral blood. The chain has TRBV5-1 and TRBJ2-2; 9 nucleotides line up with TRBD1. Here the CDR3 DNA reads TGCGCCAGCAGCTTGGTTTGGACAGGGGCAATCCTAAGGAACACCGGGGAGCTGTTTTTT. Encoded protein: CASSLVWTGAILRNTGELFF.